These 3 T cell receptor beta chains were sequenced from one sample in a study of response to subunit inactivated influenza vaccine. TCRdb itself ran the RT-PCR reads through MiXCR, one entry per CDR3 protein. The data contain approximately 500,000 distinct CDR3 sequences, roughly 13% of them seen just once; the ten biggest clones take up roughly 14%. Sequences were derived from PBMCs from blood, sampled more than 35 days after vaccination. Source of these receptors: a man aged 45-60 years who received an inactivated influenza vaccine.

This clonotype was seen a few times. The chain uses TRBV12-3 or TRBV12-4 and TRBJ1-5, with D unclear. The length of the CDR3 is 15 residues. Trimming pared 2 bases from V and 0 bases from J, leaving 8 bases between. The CDR3 loop is CASSLSRSSNQPQHF. The CDR3 DNA reads as TGTGCCAGCAGTTTATCCAGGTCTAGCAATCAGCCCCAGCATTTT.

The chain joins TRBV5-1 to TRBJ2-1, with D perhaps matching TRBD1 or TRBD2 (5 bases each). V lost 3 bases and J lost 3, with 13 bases in between. There are 15 residues in the CDR3. Per the germline V gene, CDR1 is SGHRS and CDR2 is YFSETQ. CDR3 nucleotide sequence: TGCGCCAGCAGCTCGGAGGCAGGGTACTACAATGAGCAGTTCTTC. It codes for CASSSEAGYYNEQFF.

This clonotype was recorded at least ten times. The chain links TRBV9 to TRBJ2-3; D is perhaps TRBD1 or TRBD2 (6 bases each). From germline, CDR1 is SGDLS and CDR2 YYNGEE. V lost 0 bases and J 0 bases, leaving 8 bases between the germline ends. The CDR3 is 15 amino acids. CDR3 loop: CASSVGGGSTDTQYF. CDR3 in DNA: TGTGCCAGCAGCGTAGGAGGGGGGAGCACAGATACGCAGTATTTT.